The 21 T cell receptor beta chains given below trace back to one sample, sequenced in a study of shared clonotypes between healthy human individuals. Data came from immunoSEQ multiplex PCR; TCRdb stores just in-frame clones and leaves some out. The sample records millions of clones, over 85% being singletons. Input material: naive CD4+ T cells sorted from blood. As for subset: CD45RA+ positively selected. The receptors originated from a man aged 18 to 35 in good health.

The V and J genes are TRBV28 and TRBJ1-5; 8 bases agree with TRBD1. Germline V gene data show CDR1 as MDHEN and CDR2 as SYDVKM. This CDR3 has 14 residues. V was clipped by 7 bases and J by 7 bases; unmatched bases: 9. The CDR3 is CASNGQGGIQPQHF. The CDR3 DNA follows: TGTGCCAGCAATGGACAGGGCGGCATCCAGCCCCAGCATTTT.

CDR3 sequence (DNA): TGTGCCAGCAGCCAGTGGACAGGGTTAGGGGAAGAGACCCAGTACTTC. Translating gives CASSQWTGLGEETQYF. This rearrangement joins TRBV14 to TRBJ2-5, with TRBD1 matching 8 bases. CDR1 and CDR2 from the germline V gene are SGHDN and FVKESK. CDR3 length: 16 amino acids. V lost 3 bases and J lost 3; bases outside the gene matches: 9.

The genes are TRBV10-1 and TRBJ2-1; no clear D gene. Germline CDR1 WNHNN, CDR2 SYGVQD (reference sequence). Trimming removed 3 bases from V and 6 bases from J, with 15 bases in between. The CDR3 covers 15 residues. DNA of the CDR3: TGCGCCAGCAGTGATTATAGGCTTACCTTCAATGAGCAGTTCTTC. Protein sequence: CASSDYRLTFNEQFF.

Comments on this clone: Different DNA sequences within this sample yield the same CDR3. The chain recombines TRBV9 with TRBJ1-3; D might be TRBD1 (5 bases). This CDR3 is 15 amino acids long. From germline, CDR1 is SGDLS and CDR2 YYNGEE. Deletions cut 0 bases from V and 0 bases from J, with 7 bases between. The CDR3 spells CASSVEGSSGNTIYF. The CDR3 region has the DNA TGTGCCAGCAGCGTAGAGGGGAGCTCTGGAAACACCATATATTTT.

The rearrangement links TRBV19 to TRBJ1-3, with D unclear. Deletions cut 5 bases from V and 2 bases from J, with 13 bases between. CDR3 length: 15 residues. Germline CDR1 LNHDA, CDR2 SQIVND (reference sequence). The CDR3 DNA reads TGTGCCAGTAGTTCCCTGGTAGCGGCTGGAAACACCATATATTTT. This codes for CASSSLVAAGNTIYF.

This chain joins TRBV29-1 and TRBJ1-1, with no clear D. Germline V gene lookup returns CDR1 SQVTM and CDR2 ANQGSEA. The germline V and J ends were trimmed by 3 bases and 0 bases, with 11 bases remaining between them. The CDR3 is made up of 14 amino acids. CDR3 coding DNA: TGCAGCGTTGAGGCTCTGGCAATGAACACTGAAGCTTTCTTT. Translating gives CSVEALAMNTEAFF.

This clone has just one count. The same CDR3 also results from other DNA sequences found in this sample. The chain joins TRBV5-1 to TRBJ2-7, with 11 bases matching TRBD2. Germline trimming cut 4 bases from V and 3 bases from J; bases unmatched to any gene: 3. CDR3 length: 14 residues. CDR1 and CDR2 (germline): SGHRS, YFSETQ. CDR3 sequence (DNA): TGCGCCAGCAGCACCGGGACTAGCGGCTACGAGCAGTACTTC. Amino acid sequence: CASSTGTSGYEQYF.

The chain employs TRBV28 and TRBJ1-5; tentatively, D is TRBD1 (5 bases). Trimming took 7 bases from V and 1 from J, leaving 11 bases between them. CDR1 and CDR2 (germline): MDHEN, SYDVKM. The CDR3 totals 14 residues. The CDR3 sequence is CASTGGISNQPQHF. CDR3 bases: TGTGCCAGCACGGGGGGAATAAGCAATCAGCCCCAGCATTTT.

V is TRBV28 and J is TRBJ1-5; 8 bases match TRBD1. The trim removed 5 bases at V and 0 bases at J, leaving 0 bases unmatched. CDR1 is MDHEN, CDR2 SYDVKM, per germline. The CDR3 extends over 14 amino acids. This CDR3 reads CASSDRGSNQPQHF. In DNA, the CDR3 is TGTGCCAGCAGTGACAGGGGTAGCAATCAGCCCCAGCATTTT.

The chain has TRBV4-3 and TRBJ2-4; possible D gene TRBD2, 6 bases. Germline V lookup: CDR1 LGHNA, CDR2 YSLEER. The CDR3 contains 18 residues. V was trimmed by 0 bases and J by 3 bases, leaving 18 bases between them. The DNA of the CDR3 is TGCGCCAGCAGCCAAGAGGGAACGGCAGGAGCGGGCAAAAACATTCAGTACTTC. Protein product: CASSQEGTAGAGKNIQYF.

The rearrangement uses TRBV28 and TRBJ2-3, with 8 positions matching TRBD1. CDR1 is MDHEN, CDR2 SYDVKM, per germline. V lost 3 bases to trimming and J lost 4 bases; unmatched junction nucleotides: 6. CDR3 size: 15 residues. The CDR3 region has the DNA TGTGCCAGCAGTTTCCGGGACAGGATCCCAGATACGCAGTATTTT. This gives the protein CASSFRDRIPDTQYF.

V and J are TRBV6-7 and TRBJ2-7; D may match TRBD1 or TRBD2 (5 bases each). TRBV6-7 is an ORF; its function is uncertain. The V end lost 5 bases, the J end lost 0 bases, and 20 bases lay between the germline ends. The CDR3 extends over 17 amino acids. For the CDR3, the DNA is TGTGCCAGCAGTCCACCCCCAACGGGACGGGTCTCCTACGAGCAGTACTTC. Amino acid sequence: CASSPPPTGRVSYEQYF.

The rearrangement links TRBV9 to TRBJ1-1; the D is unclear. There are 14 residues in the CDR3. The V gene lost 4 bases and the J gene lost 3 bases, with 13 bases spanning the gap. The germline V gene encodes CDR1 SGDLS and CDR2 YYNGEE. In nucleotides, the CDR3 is TGTGCCAGCAGCCCCGATCACCTGTACACTGAAGCTTTCTTT. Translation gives CASSPDHLYTEAFF. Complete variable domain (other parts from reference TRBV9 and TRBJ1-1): DSGVTQTPKHLITATGQRVTLRCSPRSGDLSVYWYQQSLDQGLQFLIQYYNGEERAKGNILERFSAQQFPDLHSELNLSSLELGDSALYFCASSPDHLYTEAFFGQGTRLTVV.

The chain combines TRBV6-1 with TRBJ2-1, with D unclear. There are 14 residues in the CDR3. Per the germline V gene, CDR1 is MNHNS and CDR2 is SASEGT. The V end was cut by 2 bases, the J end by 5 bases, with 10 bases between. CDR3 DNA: TGTGCCAGCAGTGAAAGGGCAGTGAACAATGAGCAGTTCTTC. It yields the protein CASSERAVNNEQFF.

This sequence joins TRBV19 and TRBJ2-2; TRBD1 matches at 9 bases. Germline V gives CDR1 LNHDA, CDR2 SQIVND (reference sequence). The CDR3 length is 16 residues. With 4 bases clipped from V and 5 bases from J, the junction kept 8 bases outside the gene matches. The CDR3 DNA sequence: TGTGCCAGTAGTACCCCCGGGACAGGGTTGACCGGGGAGCTGTTTTTT. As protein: CASSTPGTGLTGELFF.

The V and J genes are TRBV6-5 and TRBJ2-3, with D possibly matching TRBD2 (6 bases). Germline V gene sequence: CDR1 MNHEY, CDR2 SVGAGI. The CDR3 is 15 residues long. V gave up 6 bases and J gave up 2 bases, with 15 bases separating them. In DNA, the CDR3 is TGTGCCAGCAGGAGACTAGTTACCCTCACAGATACGCAGTATTTT. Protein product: CASRRLVTLTDTQYF.

CDR3 sequence: CASSDTYYGYTF. Written as DNA, the CDR3 is TGTGCCAGCAGCGACACCTACTATGGCTACACCTTC. The chain has TRBV28 and TRBJ1-2; D not certain. Germline V lookup: CDR1 MDHEN, CDR2 SYDVKM. V lost 6 bases to trimming and J lost 3 bases, with 8 bases between them. The CDR3 spans 12 residues.

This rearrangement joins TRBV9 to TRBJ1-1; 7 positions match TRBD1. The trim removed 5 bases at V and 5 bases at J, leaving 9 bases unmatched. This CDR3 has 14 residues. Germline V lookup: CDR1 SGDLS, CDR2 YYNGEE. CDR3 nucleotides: TGTGCCAGCAGAGGCCCAGGGGGAGGAACTGAAGCTTTCTTT. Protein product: CASRGPGGGTEAFF.

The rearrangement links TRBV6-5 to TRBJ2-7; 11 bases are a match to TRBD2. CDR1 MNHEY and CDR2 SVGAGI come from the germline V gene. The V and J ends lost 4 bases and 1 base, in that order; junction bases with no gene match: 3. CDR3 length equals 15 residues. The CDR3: CASSLAGGYSYEQYF. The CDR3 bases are TGTGCCAGCAGTTTAGCGGGAGGGTATTCCTACGAGCAGTACTTC.

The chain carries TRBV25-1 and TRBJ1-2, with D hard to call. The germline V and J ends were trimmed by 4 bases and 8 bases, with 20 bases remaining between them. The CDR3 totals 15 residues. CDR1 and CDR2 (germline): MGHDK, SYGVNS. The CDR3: CASSVVDRTGGGYTF. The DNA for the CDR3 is TGTGCCAGCAGTGTAGTGGACCGAACTGGAGGGGGCTACACCTTC.

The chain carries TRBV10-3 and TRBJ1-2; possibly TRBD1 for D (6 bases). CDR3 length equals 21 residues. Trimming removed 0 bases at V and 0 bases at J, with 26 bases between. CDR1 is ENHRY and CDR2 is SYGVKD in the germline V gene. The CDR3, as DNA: TGTGCCATCAGTGAGTCGATCGGGAAAAAGGACAGTCTAAGTCCTAACTATGGCTACACCTTC. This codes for CAISESIGKKDSLSPNYGYTF.